Only one count was recorded for the clone carrying this TCR beta chain. The sample is drawn from a study of blood T cell repertoires in COVID-19. CDR1 is MDHEN and CDR2 is SYDVKM in the germline V gene. The CDR3 runs 16 residues. The junction had 11 bases not matched to a gene; V was cut back by 6 bases and J by 9 bases. Generated by immunoSEQ multiplex PCR, the TCRdb table keeps only in-frame clones and is missing some. There are about 57,000 clones in the sample; roughly 78% occur only once, and more than 30% lies in the top ten. The chain combines TRBV28 with TRBJ2-5; 15 nucleotides align to TRBD2. Specimen: peripheral blood. This TCR was recovered from a human donor in a cohort sampled during active COVID-19. The CDR3 nucleotides are TGTGCCAGCAGACGGACTAGCGGGAGGGCCCTAATGGCCCAGTACTTC. Protein product: CASRRTSGRALMAQYF. The variable domain in full, completed from reference TRBV28 and TRBJ2-5, reads DVKVTQSSRYLVKRTGEKVFLECVQDMDHENMFWYRQDPGLGLRLIYFSYDVKMKEKGDIPEGYSVSREKKERFSLILESASTNQTSMYLCASRRTSGRALMAQYFGPGTRLLVL.